Described below is a single T cell receptor beta chain sequence and its context. PCR involved 60 Vbeta and 13 Jbeta primers. The repertoire was sequenced with immunoSEQ multiplex PCR; TCRdb's copy has only in-frame clones and lacks some. The sample contains about 200,000 clones, roughly 80% of which appear only once. The sample comes from a study of cytomegalovirus exposure and HLA in healthy donors. The CDR3 has 15 amino acids. Germline lookup yields CDR1 SGHRS and CDR2 YFSETQ. Trimming stripped 0 bases from V and 0 bases from J, with 8 bases between. Each donor's status was that of a healthy bone marrow donor.

What was sequenced was PBMCs. The origin of this receptor is a man aged 30-40 years in good health and CMV-seronegative. The V call is TRBV5-1, the J call TRBJ2-3, with D perhaps TRBD2 (6 bases). This CDR3 reads CASSLGSGSTDTQYF. In DNA, the CDR3 is TGCGCCAGCAGCTTGGGTAGCGGCAGCACAGATACGCAGTATTTT.